The 23 T cell receptor beta chains reported below all come from one sample, sequenced in a study of blood T cell repertoires in COVID-19. Sequencing used immunoSEQ multiplex PCR; TCRdb keeps in-frame clones, though not all of them. There are about 98,000 clones in the sample; 87% occur only once, and around 4.5% lies in the top ten. Sequencing was done on a sample of peripheral blood. The receptor source for this set is a man in his 70s with acute or convalescent COVID-19.

This clone was counted once. The CDR3 sequence: CASSLGLAGGQSTDTQYF. The CDR3 DNA follows: TGTGCCAGCAGCTTAGGACTAGCGGGGGGGCAAAGCACAGATACGCAGTATTTT. The chain joins TRBV7-8 to TRBJ2-3; 14 bases agree with TRBD2. This CDR3 has 18 amino acids. After removal of 1 base from V and 0 bases from J, the junction contained 3 bases not matched to a gene. Germline loops: CDR1 SGHVS, CDR2 FQNEAQ.

The CDR3, as DNA: TGTGCCAGCAGCAATGGGGGGGCGCTAGGGGAGACCCAGTACTTC. It encodes CASSNGGALGETQYF. The rearrangement links TRBV7-2 to TRBJ2-5; possible D gene TRBD2, 7 bases. The germline CDR1 and CDR2 sequences are SGHTA and FQGNSA. The V end was cut by 5 bases, the J end by 5 bases, with 18 bases between. This CDR3 has 15 residues.

The rearrangement joins TRBV19 to TRBJ1-1; D uncertain. The length of the CDR3 is 14 residues. The ends were cut back, 3 bases at V and 0 bases at J, with 8 bases in the middle. Germline V lookup: CDR1 LNHDA, CDR2 SQIVND (reference sequence). DNA of the CDR3: TGTGCCAGTAGTATCAACAGCATGAACACTGAAGCTTTCTTT. This encodes CASSINSMNTEAFF. Filled out from reference TRBV19 and TRBJ1-1, the complete variable domain reads DGGITQSPKYLFRKEGQNVTLSCEQNLNHDAMYWYRQDPGQGLRLIYYSQIVNDFQKGDIAEGYSVSREKKESFPLTVTSAQKNPTAFYLCASSINSMNTEAFFGQGTRLTVV.

In DNA form, the CDR3 reads TGTGCCAGCAGTTATCCGGGACTAGCGGGGGAGATAAGCACAGATACGCAGTATTTT. Translated, it gives CASSYPGLAGEISTDTQYF. V and J are TRBV27 and TRBJ2-3; 14 nucleotides align to TRBD2. Germline V CDR1 and CDR2: MNHEY, SMNVEV (reference sequence). After removal of 4 bases from V and 0 bases from J, the junction contained 9 bases not matched to a gene. The CDR3 has 19 residues.

The CDR3 coding sequence is TGTGCCAGCAGAGTGACCGGGACAGGAAACACCGGGGAGCTGTTTTTT. It is translated as CASRVTGTGNTGELFF. The chain combines TRBV28 with TRBJ2-2, with 8 positions matching TRBD1. The CDR3 sequence is 16 residues long. CDR1 is MDHEN and CDR2 is SYDVKM in the germline V gene. The junction had 8 bases not matched to a gene; V was cut back by 6 bases and J by 2 bases.

The chain carries TRBV29-1 and TRBJ2-7; D is undetermined. The V gene lost 3 bases and the J gene lost 2 bases, with 17 bases spanning the gap. CDR3 length equals 15 residues. Per germline, CDR1 SQVTM and CDR2 ANQGSEA. The DNA for the CDR3 is TGCAGCGTTGAGGTTAGCCAGAACCCCACCTACGAGCAGTACTTC. It translates to CSVEVSQNPTYEQYF.

V usage is TRBV7-8 and J usage is TRBJ2-4, with 10 bases aligning to TRBD1. The CDR3 has 17 residues. Germline V gene sequence: CDR1 SGHVS, CDR2 FQNEAQ. V dropped 3 bases and J dropped 3; count of bases not matched to a gene: 8. In DNA, the CDR3 is TGTGCCAGCAGCTTTTTACCGGACAGGGGGGACAAAAACATTCAGTACTTC. Protein: CASSFLPDRGDKNIQYF.

The V call is TRBV19, the J call TRBJ1-6; 10 nucleotides line up with TRBD1. The V segment lost 5 bases and the J segment 5 bases; nucleotides outside the gene matches: 6. Germline CDR1 is LNHDA and CDR2 is SQIVND (reference sequence). CDR3 length equals 16 residues. CDR3 coding DNA: TGTGCCAGTAGTGCCGGGACAGGGGTTAATAATTCACCCCTCCACTTT. This encodes CASSAGTGVNNSPLHF.

This clone has just a few counts. The rearrangement links TRBV19 to TRBJ1-6, with a weak D call TRBD1 (5 bases). CDR3 size: 17 residues. V lost 3 bases to trimming and J lost 0 bases, with 12 bases between them. The germline V gene has CDR1 LNHDA and CDR2 SQIVND (reference sequence). Here the CDR3 DNA reads TGTGCCAGTAGTATTAGGGGATCGAGCTCCTATAATTCACCCCTCCACTTT. Protein sequence: CASSIRGSSSYNSPLHF. The variable domain in full, completed from reference TRBV19 and TRBJ1-6, reads DGGITQSPKYLFRKEGQNVTLSCEQNLNHDAMYWYRQDPGQGLRLIYYSQIVNDFQKGDIAEGYSVSREKKESFPLTVTSAQKNPTAFYLCASSIRGSSSYNSPLHFGNGTRLTVT.

The chain couples TRBV13 to TRBJ2-7; possible D gene TRBD2, 5 bases. Germline CDR1 PRHDT, CDR2 FYEKMQ (reference sequence). The length of the CDR3 is 17 residues. Trimming removed 3 bases from V and 7 bases from J, with 25 bases in between. CDR3 bases: TGTGCCAGCAGCTTTCTACCGAGGGTCCCTACCATACGAGAGCAGTACGTC. Translated, it gives CASSFLPRVPTIREQYV.

Worth noting for this clone: A read error may be the cause here, since a much bigger clone is one base away. Distinct nucleotide sequences in the sample also encode this CDR3. The gene calls are TRBV3-1 (or the pseudogene TRBV3-2) and TRBJ1-6, with unresolved D. The CDR3 extends over 14 amino acids. Deletions cut 0 bases from V and 11 bases from J, with 11 bases between. The V gene's germline CDR1 is LGHDT and CDR2 YNNKEL (reference sequence). CDR3 sequence: CASSQEGREAPLHF. Written as DNA, the CDR3 is TGTGCCAGCAGCCAAGAAGGGAGGGAGGCACCCCTCCACTTT.

The chain carries TRBV28 and TRBJ1-4; possibly TRBD1 for D (5 bases). V was pared by 4 bases and J by 7 bases, with 19 bases between. CDR3 length: 16 residues. Looked up from germline, CDR1 is MDHEN and CDR2 is SYDVKM. The CDR3 spells CASSSYGDLLSEKLFF. The CDR3, as DNA: TGTGCCAGCAGTTCCTACGGGGACTTGTTGAGTGAAAAACTGTTTTTT.

This rearrangement joins TRBV23-1 to TRBJ1-1; D not resolved. TRBV23-1 is assigned to the ORF class and has an uncertain function. The CDR3 covers 11 residues. The ends were cut back, 8 bases at V and 8 bases at J, with 12 bases in the middle. CDR3 amino acids: CASRLAVEAFF. The DNA for the CDR3 is TGCGCCAGCCGGTTGGCGGTAGAAGCTTTCTTT.

J is TRBJ1-5 and V is TRBV28; 7 nucleotides match TRBD1. Germline CDR1 reads MDHEN; CDR2 reads SYDVKM. V gave up 5 bases and J gave up 1 base; unmatched junction bases: 8. This CDR3 has 16 amino acids. The CDR3 protein is CASSRGTVLSNQPQHF. In DNA, the CDR3 is TGTGCCAGCAGTCGGGGGACAGTTTTGAGCAATCAGCCCCAGCATTTT.

The genes are TRBV9 and TRBJ2-2; no reliable D call. Germline values: CDR1 SGDLS, CDR2 YYNGEE. V gave up 0 bases and J gave up 4 bases, with 7 bases separating them. The CDR3 contains 14 residues. CDR3 sequence reads: CASSVDVLTGELFF. CDR3 sequence (DNA): TGTGCCAGCAGCGTAGACGTACTCACCGGGGAGCTGTTTTTT.

The CDR3 DNA follows: TGTGCCAGCAGCCAAGACGGCGGGGGGGCCGGGGAGCTGTTTTTT. Translation gives CASSQDGGGAGELFF. The chain employs TRBV4-2 and TRBJ2-2; 9 bases agree with TRBD2. The CDR3 length is 15 residues. The V gene end was trimmed by 0 bases and the J gene end by 6 bases; junction bases not matched to a gene: 2. Germline CDR1 and CDR2: LGHNA and YNFKEQ.

The chain is built from TRBV4-1 and TRBJ1-5; possible D gene TRBD1, 6 bases. CDR1 MGHRA and CDR2 YSYEKL come from the germline V gene. The CDR3 length is 18 residues. Trimming stripped 0 bases from V and 5 bases from J, with 20 bases between. The CDR3 DNA reads TGCGCCAGCAGCCAAGATATGGCAGGCAGGGGTATTTATCAGCCCCAGCATTTT. Encoded protein: CASSQDMAGRGIYQPQHF.

This rearrangement joins TRBV3-1 (or the pseudogene TRBV3-2) to TRBJ2-3; D call uncertain. Germline CDR1 is LGHDT and CDR2 is YNNKEL (reference sequence). The CDR3 runs to 14 residues. The V and J ends lost 1 base and 0 bases respectively, with 5 bases between them. The CDR3 nucleotides are TGTGCCAGCAGCCAAGGCGTGAGCACAGATACGCAGTATTTT. This gives the protein CASSQGVSTDTQYF.

Note on this clone: Sequence at one end of the junction differs from germline and may be a read error. The chain links TRBV2 to TRBJ2-2; D may be TRBD1 (6 bases). Germline CDR1 SNHLY, CDR2 FYNNEI. The CDR3 spans 14 residues. CDR3 in amino acids: CASMARGNAGELFF. In nucleotides, the CDR3 is TGTGCCAGCATGGCGAGGGGGAACGCCGGGGAGCTGTTTTTT.

This rearrangement joins TRBV10-3 to TRBJ2-1; 14 bases match TRBD2. The CDR3 runs 14 residues. The V segment lost 7 bases and the J segment 7 bases; nucleotides outside the gene matches: 3. Germline V lookup: CDR1 ENHRY, CDR2 SYGVKD. This chain's CDR3 is CAITRLAGGNEQFF. The CDR3 DNA is TGTGCCATCACCCGACTAGCGGGGGGGAATGAGCAGTTCTTC.

This clone was observed once. V usage is TRBV12-3 or TRBV12-4 and J usage is TRBJ2-3; tentative D call: TRBD1 (5 bases). V lost 6 bases and J lost 2, with 9 bases in between. The CDR3 length is 13 residues. The CDR3 bases are TGTGCCAGCAGGGGGCCCTACACAGATACGCAGTATTTT. It codes for CASRGPYTDTQYF.

This chain uses TRBV4-1 with TRBJ1-2; perhaps TRBD1 as D (5 bases). V gave up 2 bases and J gave up 4 bases, with 11 bases separating them. Germline assignment: CDR1 MGHRA and CDR2 YSYEKL. The CDR3 is 14 amino acids. For the CDR3, the DNA is TGCGCCAGCAGCCAAAACGAGGGACTCTATGGCTACACCTTC. Residues: CASSQNEGLYGYTF.

V gene TRBV5-1 combines with J gene TRBJ1-2; no clear D gene. Trimming stripped 4 bases from V and 6 bases from J, with 25 bases between. Germline V lookup: CDR1 SGHRS, CDR2 YFSETQ. This CDR3 contains 17 residues. The CDR3 sequence is CASSHGGGSRLSHGYTF. The DNA of the CDR3 is TGCGCCAGCAGCCATGGAGGTGGCAGCAGACTTTCCCATGGCTACACCTTC.